The entry below gives a single TCR beta chain sequence along with its context. This clonotype was counted only a few times. The target of this receptor is not known. There are no base qualities to consult, and no much larger clone falls within one base. TCR beta CDR3 regions were amplified from RNA transcripts. The TCR CDR3 was subjected to a first round of RT-PCR using the HTBI primer set and the Qiagen OneStep RT-PCR kit. Libraries were constructed in a second round of multiplex PCR, after which size selection and purification were carried out. Sequencing of the libraries was done on an Illumina HiSeq2000 using paired-end 100 bp reads. The original pipeline was this. SOAPnuke was used to process the raw data, with reads discarded if the reads contained adapters or uncalled bases, had a mean Phred below 15, or lacked an exact constant-primer or identifier match. COPE v1.2.5 was used to merge the high-quality paired reads, and each unique nucleotide sequence was defined as a clonotype. MiTCR v1.1 was used to align clonotypes to the IMGT TRBV, TRBD and TRBJ reference segments. The analysis was restricted to V-J combinations with a frequency above 0.0001, which together covered 99% to 99.2% of the repertoires. The TCS score was defined as the ratio of F50 (clonal expansion) to E x V (chaos), calculated using BLOSUM62-based TCRdist between CDR3 peptides within each V-J. Welch's t-statistics and random forest reduced 450 to 600 V-J features to roughly 13, which were used in a naive Bayes classifier (R e1071). The raw public data were reprocessed by TCRdb itself: fastp quality trimming at Q25, MiXCR clonotype calling, in-frame beta chains only. When rows share a CDR3 protein, they turn into one entry using the most common DNA and genes. What appears here as the V and J calls and clone size reflects TCRdb's work, not the paper's. Present in this sample are around 620,000 distinct CDR3 sequences, more than 13% of which were seen just once. 7% to 9% of the sample goes to the ten largest clones.

The data derive from a study of T cells in Graves' hyperthyroidism and ophthalmopathy (dated by TCRdb to between 2019 and 2020). In the study overall: Peripheral blood was collected at initial diagnosis, before any treatment. Thyroid tissue and blood T-cell repertoires from several Graves' hyperthyroidism patients were also compared in the study. The 100 discovery patients were randomly split 7:3 into training and test sets. Following sampling, methimazole starting at 30 mg daily was given to hyperthyroidism patients, and high-dose intravenous methylprednisolone was given to ophthalmopathy patients. TCR Vbeta CDR3 sequencing of roughly 140 peripheral blood samples (roughly 41 ophthalmopathy, around 80 hyperthyroidism and some 17 progressor patients) is reported in the paper. Prospective prediction of ophthalmopathy was tested in an independent validation cohort consisting of fewer than 20 hyperthyroidism patients and around 16 patients who later progressed to ophthalmopathy. To identify TCR V-J signatures that set the groups apart, the researchers used a discovery cohort of 95 to 100 patients, made up of around 42 with Graves' ophthalmopathy and 57 with stable Graves' hyperthyroidism.

Ophthalmopathy patients had moderately to severely active disease, with a Clinical Activity Score of 3 or more, a NOSPECS grade of 4 or more, and a disease duration of less than 3 months. Exclusion was applied to patients with uncontrolled infections, other autoimmune diseases, pregnancy or lactation. Diagnoses relied on clinical symptoms, serum thyroxine and TRAb, thyroid ultrasound and orbital computed tomography. PBMCs were separated from approximately 9.9 ml of fresh peripheral blood using Ficoll-Paque density gradient centrifugation. Total RNA was extracted using Trizol reagent, and RNA quality was assessed on an Agilent 2100 Bioanalyzer. Broad study findings and their caveats: Most expanded thyroid clonotypes (frequency above 0.001) were also found in blood, which suggests that blood repertoires may mirror thyroid immune responses. In validation, progression to ophthalmopathy was predicted by the model with nearly 71% sensitivity and around 75% specificity, a median of around 6.5 months before onset. A model built on a 13 V-J signature distinguished ophthalmopathy from stable hyperthyroidism, reaching around 90% sensitivity and under 84% specificity in cross-validation and 80%/75% in testing. Sample size was not statistically predetermined, and investigators were not blinded to group allocation.

The germline V gene (reference sequence) yields GTSNPN for CDR1 and SVGIG for CDR2. V and J lose 4 bases and 10 bases, and a span of 20 bases separates them. From the cysteine through the phenylalanine, the CDR3 covers 14 amino acids. Solely the CDR3 DNA is kept, with 42 bases framed from the first base. This TCR was recovered from a woman in her late teens or twenties with Graves' ophthalmopathy. Sequencing was performed on blood. In this chain, TRBV30 is recombined with TRBJ2-1, with a weak D call of TRBD2 (5 bases match). For the CDR3, the sequence is CAWTGVGGPTEQFF. In nucleotide form, the sequence is TGTGCCTGGACCGGGGTGGGCGGACCAACAGAGCAGTTCTTC.